A single sample gave rise to the 14 T cell receptor beta chains below, sequenced in a study of CD8+CD57+ T cells in acquired aplastic anemia. Genomic DNA, the template, was used for profiling of the TCR beta VDJ and CDR3. A single record per CDR3 protein comes from TCRdb applying MiXCR to the reads. Seen here are roughly 61,000 distinct CDR3 sequences, about 50% observed once, and the top ten hold over 2%. Material for sequencing was sorted CD4+, CD8+, or CD8+CD57+ T cells (not recorded which) from PBMCs. The receptors come from a human donor in good health, serving as a control.

The J gene is TRBJ1-6, the V gene TRBV2; 7 positions agree with TRBD1. Per germline, CDR1 SNHLY and CDR2 FYNNEI. With 5 bases clipped from V and 5 bases from J, the junction kept 3 bases outside the gene matches. This CDR3 spans 14 amino acids. The CDR3, as DNA: TGTGCCAGCAGTCCACAGGGGAATAATTCACCCCTCCACTTT. This gives the protein CASSPQGNNSPLHF.

This clonotype counts as medium-sized. In nucleotides, the CDR3 is TGTGCCAGCAGTGAACAGGCTTCGAACACCGGGGAGCTGTTTTTT. Encoded protein: CASSEQASNTGELFF. The gene calls are TRBV2 and TRBJ2-2; unclear D gene. The length of the CDR3 is 15 residues. V gave up 2 bases and J gave up 0 bases, with 7 bases separating them. Germline CDR1 and CDR2: SNHLY and FYNNEI.

In this sample, this clonotype turned up many times. This rearrangement joins TRBV19 to TRBJ2-6; either TRBD1 or TRBD2 may supply D (5 bases each). V dropped 6 bases and J dropped 0 bases, with 18 bases sitting between them. The germline CDR1 and CDR2 sequences are LNHDA and SQIVND (reference sequence). This CDR3 comprises 18 residues. In nucleotides, the CDR3 is TGTGCCAGTAGCTCAACGCAGGGACGGCCCTCTGGGGCCAACGTCCTGACTTTC. It translates to CASSSTQGRPSGANVLTF.

This clonotype was recorded many times. This chain links TRBV5-1 with TRBJ2-1; perhaps D is TRBD1 or TRBD2 (5 bases each). The CDR3 has 16 amino acids. CDR1 SGHRS and CDR2 YFSETQ come from the germline V gene. Trimming pared 1 base from V and 5 bases from J, leaving 16 bases between. The CDR3 here is CASSLRPGREDNEQFF. CDR3 bases: TGCGCCAGCAGCTTGAGGCCGGGACGAGAAGACAATGAGCAGTTCTTC.

V is TRBV20-1 and J is TRBJ2-7, with 7 bases lining up with TRBD1. This CDR3 spans 13 amino acids. Germline V gene sequence: CDR1 DFQATT, CDR2 SNEGSKA (reference sequence). The CDR3 loop reads CRARDSDSYEQYF. The CDR3 nucleotides read TGCAGGGCGAGGGACAGCGACTCCTACGAGCAGTACTTC.

Many counts were recorded for this clonotype. The chain is built from TRBV5-1 and TRBJ2-3, with TRBD2 matching 8 bases. This CDR3 region has 16 residues. Germline-derived CDR1 and CDR2 are SGHRS and YFSETQ. Trimming at V came to 2 bases and at J to 1 base, leaving 6 bases not matched to a gene. The CDR3 is CASSFTGGQRTDTQYF. As DNA, the CDR3 is TGCGCCAGCAGCTTCACGGGGGGGCAGCGCACAGATACGCAGTATTTT.

The rearrangement links TRBV20-1 to TRBJ2-7; D gene uncertain. The CDR3 covers 14 residues. Germline CDR1 is DFQATT and CDR2 is SNEGSKA (reference sequence). Trimming left V 0 bases short and J 1 base short, with 10 bases between. CDR3 bases: TGCAGTGCTAGAGATCCGATCTTATCCTACGAGCAGTACTTC. Its translation: CSARDPILSYEQYF.

The genes are TRBV10-3 and TRBJ1-2; D is uncertain. V was pared by 4 bases and J by 5 bases, with 11 bases between. This CDR3 has 13 amino acids. Germline CDR1 reads ENHRY; CDR2 reads SYGVKD. The CDR3 here is CAISVENTYGYTF. CDR3 bases: TGTGCCATCAGTGTTGAGAATACTTATGGCTACACCTTC.

V is TRBV4-1 and J is TRBJ1-1, with a tentative D call TRBD1 (6 bases). Trimming shortened V by 0 bases and J by 5 bases, and 13 bases separated the two germline ends. CDR1 is MGHRA and CDR2 is YSYEKL in the germline V gene. This CDR3 is built from 15 residues. CDR3 protein: CASSQEVGGATEAFF. CDR3 in DNA: TGCGCCAGCAGCCAAGAGGTTGGGGGCGCGACTGAAGCTTTCTTT.

This rearrangement joins TRBV2 to TRBJ1-5; maybe TRBD1 (6 bases). The germline V gene encodes CDR1 SNHLY and CDR2 FYNNEI. The length of the CDR3 is 16 residues. The germline V and J ends were trimmed by 4 bases and 1 base, with 14 bases remaining between them. CDR3 nucleotides: TGTGCCAGCAGTGGTCCGCCAGGGGCGAGCAATCAGCCCCAGCATTTT. Amino acids: CASSGPPGASNQPQHF.

This clonotype occurred many times. The rearrangement links TRBV19 to TRBJ1-4; 9 bases are a match to TRBD1. V was pared by 7 bases and J by 8 bases, with 2 bases of the junction left unmatched. The CDR3 consists of 12 residues. Germline CDR1 and CDR2: LNHDA and SQIVND (reference sequence). The CDR3 protein is CASNRGREKLFF. CDR3 in DNA: TGTGCCAGTAACAGGGGGCGCGAAAAACTGTTTTTT.

This clonotype has a count of ten or more. This chain links TRBV5-6 with TRBJ2-2; D remains unclear. This CDR3 comprises 14 residues. The V gene lost 0 bases and the J gene lost 5 bases, with 8 bases spanning the gap. CDR1 is SGHDT and CDR2 is YYEEEE in the germline V gene. The CDR3: CASSLGIPTGELFF. The DNA of the CDR3 is TGTGCCAGCAGCTTGGGCATCCCTACCGGGGAGCTGTTTTTT.

This clonotype was recorded only once. The chain recombines TRBV15 with TRBJ1-3, with D perhaps TRBD1 (5 bases). The CDR3 is 13 residues long. Germline CDR1 reads LNHNV; CDR2 reads YYDKDF (reference sequence). The germline V and J ends were trimmed by 5 bases and 4 bases, with 9 bases remaining between them. This CDR3 reads CATSRREGNTIYF. Written as DNA, the CDR3 is TGTGCCACCAGCCGCAGGGAAGGAAACACCATATATTTT.

The rearrangement links TRBV7-9 to TRBJ2-5, with 11 bases identical to TRBD2. CDR3 length equals 16 residues. Germline V lookup: CDR1 SEHNR, CDR2 FQNEAQ (reference sequence). The V segment lost 4 bases and the J segment 1 base; nucleotides outside the gene matches: 5. The CDR3 protein is CASSSRLAGTQETQYF. Here the CDR3 DNA reads TGTGCCAGCAGCTCGAGACTAGCGGGGACCCAAGAGACCCAGTACTTC.